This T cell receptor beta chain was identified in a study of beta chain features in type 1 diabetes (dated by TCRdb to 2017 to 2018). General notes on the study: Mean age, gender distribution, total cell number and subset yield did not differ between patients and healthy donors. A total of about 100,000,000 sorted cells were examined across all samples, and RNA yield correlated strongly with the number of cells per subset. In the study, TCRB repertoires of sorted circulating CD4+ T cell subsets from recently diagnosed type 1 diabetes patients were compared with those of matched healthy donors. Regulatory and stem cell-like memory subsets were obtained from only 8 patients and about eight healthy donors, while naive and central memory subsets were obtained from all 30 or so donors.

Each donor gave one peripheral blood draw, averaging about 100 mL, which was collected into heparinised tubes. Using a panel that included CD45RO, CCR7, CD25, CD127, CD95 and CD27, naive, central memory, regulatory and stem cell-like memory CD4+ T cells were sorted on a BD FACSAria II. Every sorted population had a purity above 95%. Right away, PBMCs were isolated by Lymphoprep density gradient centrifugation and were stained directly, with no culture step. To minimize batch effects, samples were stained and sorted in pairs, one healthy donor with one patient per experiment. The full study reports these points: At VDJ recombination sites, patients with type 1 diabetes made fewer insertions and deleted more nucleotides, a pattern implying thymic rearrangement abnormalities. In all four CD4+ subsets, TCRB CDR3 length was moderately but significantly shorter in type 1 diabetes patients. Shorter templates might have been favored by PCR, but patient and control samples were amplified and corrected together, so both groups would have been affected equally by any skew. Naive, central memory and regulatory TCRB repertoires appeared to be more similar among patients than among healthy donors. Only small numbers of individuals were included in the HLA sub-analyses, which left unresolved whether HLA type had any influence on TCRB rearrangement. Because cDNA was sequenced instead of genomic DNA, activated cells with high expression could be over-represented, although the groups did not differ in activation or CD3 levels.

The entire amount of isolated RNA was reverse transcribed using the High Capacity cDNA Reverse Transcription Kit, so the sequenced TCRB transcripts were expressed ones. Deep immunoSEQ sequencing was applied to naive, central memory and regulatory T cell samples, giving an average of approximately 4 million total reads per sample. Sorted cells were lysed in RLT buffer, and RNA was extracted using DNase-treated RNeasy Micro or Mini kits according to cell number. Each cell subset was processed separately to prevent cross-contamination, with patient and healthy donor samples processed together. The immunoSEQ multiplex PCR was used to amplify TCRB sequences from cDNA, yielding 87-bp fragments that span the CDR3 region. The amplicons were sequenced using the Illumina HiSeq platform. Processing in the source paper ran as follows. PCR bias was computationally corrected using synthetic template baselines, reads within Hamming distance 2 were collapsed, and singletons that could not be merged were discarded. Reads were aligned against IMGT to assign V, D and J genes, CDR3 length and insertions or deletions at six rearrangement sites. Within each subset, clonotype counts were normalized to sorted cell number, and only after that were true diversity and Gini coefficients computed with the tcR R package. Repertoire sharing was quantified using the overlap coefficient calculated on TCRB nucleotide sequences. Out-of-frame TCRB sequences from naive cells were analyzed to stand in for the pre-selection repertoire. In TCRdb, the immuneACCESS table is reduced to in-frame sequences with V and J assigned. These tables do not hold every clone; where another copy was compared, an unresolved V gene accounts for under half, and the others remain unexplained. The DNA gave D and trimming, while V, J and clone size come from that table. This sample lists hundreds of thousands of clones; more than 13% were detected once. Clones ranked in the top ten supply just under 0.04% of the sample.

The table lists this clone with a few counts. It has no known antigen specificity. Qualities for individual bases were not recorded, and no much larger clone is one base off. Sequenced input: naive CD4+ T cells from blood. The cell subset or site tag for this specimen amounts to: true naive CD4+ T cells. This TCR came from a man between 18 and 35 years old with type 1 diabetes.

The CDR3 in this case is CASSLNSFDQPQHF. The DNA reads as follows: TGTGCCAGCAGTTTAAACAGCTTTGATCAGCCCCAGCATTTT. The rearranged segments are TRBV6-5 and TRBJ1-5; the D gene lacks a confident call. V is clipped by 4 bases and J by 5 bases, and the sequence between their germline boundaries is 12 bases long. Sequences MNHEY (CDR1) and SVGAGI (CDR2) are obtained from the germline V gene. Counted from cysteine to phenylalanine, this CDR3 has 14 amino acids. Just the 42-base CDR3 DNA is kept, in frame starting at base 1.